This T cell receptor beta chain originates from a study of T cell responses to AZD1222 COVID-19 vaccine. Broader study findings: AZD1222 recipients seropositive at baseline numbered only five to seven. Repertoire sampling was restricted to post-peak T cell response timepoints. Rises in breadth and depth of Spike-specific TCRs came after two AZD1222 doses.

Method: immunoSEQ multiplex PCR; TCRdb's copy keeps in-frame clones and lacks some. The table shows 100,000 to 150,000 clones, with roughly nine tenths occurring only once. This clone was seen only a few times. The antigen remains undetermined. The germline CDR1 and CDR2 sequences are GTSNPN and SVGIG (reference sequence). The CDR3 sequence is 13 residues long. V lost 2 bases to trimming and J lost 8 bases, with 12 bases between them. The rearrangement links TRBV30 to TRBJ1-4; D remains ambiguous. Sample: peripheral blood, taken on day 0 of AZD1222 vaccination. This receptor was taken from an adult in good health. The CDR3 sequence: CAWSTAKREKLFF. The CDR3 nucleotides are TGTGCCTGGAGTACGGCGAAACGGGAAAAACTGTTTTTT.